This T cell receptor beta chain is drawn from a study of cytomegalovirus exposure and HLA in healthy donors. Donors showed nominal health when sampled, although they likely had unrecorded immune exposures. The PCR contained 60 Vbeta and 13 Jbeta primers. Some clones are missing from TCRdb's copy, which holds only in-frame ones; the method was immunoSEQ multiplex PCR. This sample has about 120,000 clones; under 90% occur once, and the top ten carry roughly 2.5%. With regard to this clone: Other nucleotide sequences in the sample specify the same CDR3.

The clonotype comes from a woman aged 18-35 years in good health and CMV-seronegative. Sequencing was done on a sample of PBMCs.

In nucleotides, the CDR3 is TGTGCCAGCAGTTTTAGTGATGAGCAGTTCTTC. As protein: CASSFSDEQFF. The chain couples TRBV27 to TRBJ2-1, with no clear D. Per germline, CDR1 MNHEY and CDR2 SMNVEV (reference sequence). CDR3 length: 11 amino acids. Trimming took off 3 bases at V and 8 bases at J, with 5 bases between the two ends.